Detailed here is one TCR beta chain. These donors were members of the roughly 120-subject validation cohort, a group separate from the approximately 620-subject first cohort. Repertoires were generated with immunoSEQ multiplex PCR, while TCRdb's copy carries only in-frame clones and drops some. Here the sample spans hundreds of thousands of clones, roughly 87% being singletons. The sample originates from a study of cytomegalovirus exposure and HLA in healthy donors. The sequenced material came from PBMCs. This receptor was taken from a man younger than 30 in good health and CMV-seropositive.

CDR3 sequence reads: CASSPGLGSGETQYF. Written as DNA, the CDR3 is TGTGCCAGTAGTCCGGGACTCGGAAGCGGGGAGACCCAGTACTTC. V is TRBV19 and J is TRBJ2-5; D possibly corresponds to TRBD2 (6 bases). Germline V lookup: CDR1 LNHDA, CDR2 SQIVND (reference sequence). This CDR3 contains 15 residues. Deletions cut 5 bases from V and 5 bases from J, with 18 bases between.